This T cell receptor (beta chain) appears in the sequencing data of a study of shared clonotypes between healthy human individuals. Study outcomes and limitations: Investigators expected sequencing depth to affect clonotype sharing among donors. Relative to their counterparts shared across all four donors, non-shared clonotypes exhibited diminished generation probabilities.

Assay runs were performed at deep level. Profiled with immunoSEQ multiplex PCR; TCRdb holds only in-frame clones, not every one. The sample records around 2.3 million clones, approximately 94% being singletons. In the CD4+ fraction, cells were divided into CD45RA+ naive and CD45RA-negative memory subsets. This CDR3 region has 16 residues. After removal of 2 bases from V and 5 bases from J, the junction contained 8 bases not matched to a gene. CDR1 and CDR2 from the germline V gene are SGHRS and YFSETQ. With regard to this clone: Its target is not known.

This TCR was sampled from a man aged 18 to 30 in good health. The sequencing input was naive CD4+ T cells sorted from blood. Noted subset: CD45RA+ positively selected. The chain uses TRBV5-1 and TRBJ2-7, with 12 bases matching TRBD2. CDR3 DNA: TGCGCCAGCAGCTTACCGGGACTAGCGGGTGCGGACGAGCAGTACTTC. Its translation is CASSLPGLAGADEQYF.